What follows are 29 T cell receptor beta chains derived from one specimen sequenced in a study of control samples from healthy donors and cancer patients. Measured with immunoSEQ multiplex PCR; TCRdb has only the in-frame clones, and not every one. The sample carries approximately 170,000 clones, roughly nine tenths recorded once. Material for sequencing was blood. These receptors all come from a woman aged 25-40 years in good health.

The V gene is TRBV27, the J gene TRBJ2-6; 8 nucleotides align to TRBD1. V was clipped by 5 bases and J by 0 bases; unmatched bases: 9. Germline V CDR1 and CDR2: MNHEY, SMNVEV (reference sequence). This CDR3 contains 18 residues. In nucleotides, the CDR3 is TGTGCCAGCAGTCTAGGGGGACAGGCCTTCTCTGGGGCCAACGTCCTGACTTTC. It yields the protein CASSLGGQAFSGANVLTF.

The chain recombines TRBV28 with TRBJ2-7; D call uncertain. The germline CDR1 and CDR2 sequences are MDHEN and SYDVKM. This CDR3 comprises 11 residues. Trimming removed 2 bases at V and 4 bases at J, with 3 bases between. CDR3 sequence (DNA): TGTGCCAGCAGTTTACAGTACGAGCAGTACTTC. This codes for CASSLQYEQYF.

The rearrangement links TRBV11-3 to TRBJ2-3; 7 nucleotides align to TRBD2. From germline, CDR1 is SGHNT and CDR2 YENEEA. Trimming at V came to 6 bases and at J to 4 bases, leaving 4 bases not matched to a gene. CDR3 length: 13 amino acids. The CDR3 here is CASSRREPDTQYF. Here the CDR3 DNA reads TGTGCCAGCAGTCGGCGGGAGCCAGATACGCAGTATTTT.

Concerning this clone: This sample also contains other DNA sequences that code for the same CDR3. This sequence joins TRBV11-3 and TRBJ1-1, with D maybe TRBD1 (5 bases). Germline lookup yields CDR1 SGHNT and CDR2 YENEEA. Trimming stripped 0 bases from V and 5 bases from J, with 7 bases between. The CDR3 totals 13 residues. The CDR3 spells CASSLEGGTEAFF. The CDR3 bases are TGTGCCAGCAGCTTAGAGGGGGGAACTGAAGCTTTCTTT.

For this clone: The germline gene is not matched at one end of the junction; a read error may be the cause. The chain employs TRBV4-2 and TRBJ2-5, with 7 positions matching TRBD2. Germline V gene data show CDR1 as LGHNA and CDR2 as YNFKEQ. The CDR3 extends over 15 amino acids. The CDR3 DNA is TGTACCAGCAGCCAAGATCGGGCGGGAGAAGAGACCCAGTACTTC. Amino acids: CTSSQDRAGEETQYF.

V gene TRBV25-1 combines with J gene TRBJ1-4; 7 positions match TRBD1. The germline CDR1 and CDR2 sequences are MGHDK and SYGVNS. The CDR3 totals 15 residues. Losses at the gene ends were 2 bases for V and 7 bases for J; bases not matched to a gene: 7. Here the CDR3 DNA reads TGTGCCAGCAGTGAAAGGAGGGGGCACGGTGAAAAACTGTTTTTT. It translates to CASSERRGHGEKLFF.

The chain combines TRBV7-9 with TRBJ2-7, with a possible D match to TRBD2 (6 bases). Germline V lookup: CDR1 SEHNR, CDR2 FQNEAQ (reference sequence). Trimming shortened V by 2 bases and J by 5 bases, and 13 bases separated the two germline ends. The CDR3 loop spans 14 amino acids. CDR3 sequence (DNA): TGTGCCAGCAGCTTACGGAGGGGTGTCGACGAGCAGTACTTC. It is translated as CASSLRRGVDEQYF.

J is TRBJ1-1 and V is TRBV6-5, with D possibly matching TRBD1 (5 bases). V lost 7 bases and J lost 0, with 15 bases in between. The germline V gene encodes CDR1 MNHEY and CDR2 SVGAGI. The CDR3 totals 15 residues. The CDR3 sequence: CASKGELQVNTEAFF. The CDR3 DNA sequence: TGTGCCAGCAAGGGCGAGCTACAGGTGAACACTGAAGCTTTCTTT.

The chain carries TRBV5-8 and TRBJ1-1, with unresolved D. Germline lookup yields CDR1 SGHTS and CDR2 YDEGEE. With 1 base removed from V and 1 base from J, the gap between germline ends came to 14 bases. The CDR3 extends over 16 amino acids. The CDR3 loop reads CASSLFGVGENTEAFF. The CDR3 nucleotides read TGTGCCAGCAGCTTGTTCGGGGTTGGTGAGAACACTGAAGCTTTCTTT.

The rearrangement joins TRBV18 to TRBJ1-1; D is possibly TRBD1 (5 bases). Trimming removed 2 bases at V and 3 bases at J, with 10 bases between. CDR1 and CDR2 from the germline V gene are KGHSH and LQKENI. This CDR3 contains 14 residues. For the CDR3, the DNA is TGTGCCAGCTCACCAAGGGGAGGGGACACTGAAGCTTTCTTT. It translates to CASSPRGGDTEAFF.

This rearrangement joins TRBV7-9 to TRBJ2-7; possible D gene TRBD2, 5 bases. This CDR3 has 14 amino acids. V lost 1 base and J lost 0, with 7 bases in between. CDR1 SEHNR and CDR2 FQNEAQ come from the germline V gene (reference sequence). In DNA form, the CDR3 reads TGTGCCAGCAGCTTAGTAGCGAGCTCCTACGAGCAGTACTTC. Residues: CASSLVASSYEQYF.

CDR3 protein: CASSLWRQGAFNSYNEQFF. The CDR3 DNA reads as TGTGCCAGCAGCTTATGGCGACAGGGGGCATTCAACTCCTACAATGAGCAGTTCTTC. This chain joins TRBV11-3 and TRBJ2-1; 10 bases fit TRBD1. Germline CDR1 SGHNT, CDR2 YENEEA. V lost 2 bases, J lost 0 bases, and 10 bases stayed unmatched. The CDR3 extends over 19 amino acids.

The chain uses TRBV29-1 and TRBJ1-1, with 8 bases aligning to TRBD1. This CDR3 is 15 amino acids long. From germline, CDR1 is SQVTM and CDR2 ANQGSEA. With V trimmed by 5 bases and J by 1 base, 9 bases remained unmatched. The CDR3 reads CSVPQGAGTNTEAFF. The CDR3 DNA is TGCAGCGTTCCCCAGGGGGCTGGAACGAACACTGAAGCTTTCTTT.

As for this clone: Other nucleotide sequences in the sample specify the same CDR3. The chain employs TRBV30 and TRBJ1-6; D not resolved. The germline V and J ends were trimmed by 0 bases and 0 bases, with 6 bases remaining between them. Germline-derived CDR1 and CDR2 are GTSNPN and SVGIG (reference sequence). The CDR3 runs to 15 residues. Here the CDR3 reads CAWSVGLSYNSPLHF. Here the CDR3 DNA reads TGTGCCTGGAGTGTCGGGCTCTCCTATAATTCACCCCTCCACTTT.

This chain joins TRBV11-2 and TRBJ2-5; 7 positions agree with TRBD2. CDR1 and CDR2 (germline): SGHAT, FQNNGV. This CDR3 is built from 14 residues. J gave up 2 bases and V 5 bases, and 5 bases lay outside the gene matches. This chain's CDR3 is CASSPRGVQETQYF. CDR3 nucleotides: TGTGCCAGCAGCCCCCGGGGGGTACAAGAGACCCAGTACTTC.

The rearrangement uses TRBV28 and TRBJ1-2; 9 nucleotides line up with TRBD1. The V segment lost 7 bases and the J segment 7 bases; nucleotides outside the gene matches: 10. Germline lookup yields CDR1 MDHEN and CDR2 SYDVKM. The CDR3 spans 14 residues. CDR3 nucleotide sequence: TGTGCCAGCACTCCGGGACAGGGACGGGGTGGCTACACCTTC. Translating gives CASTPGQGRGGYTF.

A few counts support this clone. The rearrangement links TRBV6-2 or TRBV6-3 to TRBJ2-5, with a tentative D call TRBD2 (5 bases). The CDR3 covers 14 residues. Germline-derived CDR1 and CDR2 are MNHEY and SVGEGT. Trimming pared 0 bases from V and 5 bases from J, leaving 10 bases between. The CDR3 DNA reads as TGTGCCAGCAGTTACTCGGATAGCGCGGAGACCCAGTACTTC. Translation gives CASSYSDSAETQYF.

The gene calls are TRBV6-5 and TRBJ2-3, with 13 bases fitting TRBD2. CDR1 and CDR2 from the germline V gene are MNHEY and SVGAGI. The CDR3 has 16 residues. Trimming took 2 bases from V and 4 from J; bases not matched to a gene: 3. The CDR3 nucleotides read TGTGCCAGCAGTTACGGAACTAGCGGGGGGGCAGATACGCAGTATTTT. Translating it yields CASSYGTSGGADTQYF.

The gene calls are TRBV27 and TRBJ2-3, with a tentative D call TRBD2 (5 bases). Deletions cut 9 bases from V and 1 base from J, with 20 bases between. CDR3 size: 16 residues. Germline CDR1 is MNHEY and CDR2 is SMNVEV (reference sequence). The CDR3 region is CASMDFVRVCTDTQYF. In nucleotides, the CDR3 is TGTGCCAGTATGGATTTCGTGCGGGTTTGCACAGATACGCAGTATTTT.

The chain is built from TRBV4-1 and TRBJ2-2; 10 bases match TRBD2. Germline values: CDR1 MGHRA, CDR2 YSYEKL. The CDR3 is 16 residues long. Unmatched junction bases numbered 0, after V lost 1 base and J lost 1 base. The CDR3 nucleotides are TGCGCCAGCAGCCAAGTAGCGGGGGGGAACACCGGGGAGCTGTTTTTT. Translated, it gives CASSQVAGGNTGELFF.

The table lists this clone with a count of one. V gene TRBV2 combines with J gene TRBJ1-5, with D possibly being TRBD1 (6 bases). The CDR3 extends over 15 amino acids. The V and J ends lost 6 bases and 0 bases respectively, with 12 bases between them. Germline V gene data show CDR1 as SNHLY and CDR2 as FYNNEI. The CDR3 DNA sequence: TGTGCCAGCAGCGAAACAGGGAATAGCAATCAGCCCCAGCATTTT. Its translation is CASSETGNSNQPQHF.

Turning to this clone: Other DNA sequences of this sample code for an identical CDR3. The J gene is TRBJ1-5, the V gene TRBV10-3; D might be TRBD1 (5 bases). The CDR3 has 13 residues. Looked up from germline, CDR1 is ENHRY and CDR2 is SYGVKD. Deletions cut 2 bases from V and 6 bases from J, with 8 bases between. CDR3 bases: TGTGCCATCAGTGAGGGGGGTCCTCAGCCCCAGCATTTT. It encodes CAISEGGPQPQHF.

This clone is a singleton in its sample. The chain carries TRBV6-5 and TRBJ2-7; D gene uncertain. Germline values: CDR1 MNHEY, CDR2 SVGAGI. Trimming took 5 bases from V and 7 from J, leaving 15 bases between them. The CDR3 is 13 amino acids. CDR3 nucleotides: TGTGCCAGCAGTACATCCTTCGCAGGAGAGCAGTACTTC. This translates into CASSTSFAGEQYF.

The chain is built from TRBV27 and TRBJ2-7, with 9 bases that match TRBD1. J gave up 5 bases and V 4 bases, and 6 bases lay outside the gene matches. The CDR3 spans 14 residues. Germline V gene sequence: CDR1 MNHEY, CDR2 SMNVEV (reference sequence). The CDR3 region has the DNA TGTGCCAGCAGTTCCCGGGACAGGGTCCACGAGCAGTACTTC. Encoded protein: CASSSRDRVHEQYF.

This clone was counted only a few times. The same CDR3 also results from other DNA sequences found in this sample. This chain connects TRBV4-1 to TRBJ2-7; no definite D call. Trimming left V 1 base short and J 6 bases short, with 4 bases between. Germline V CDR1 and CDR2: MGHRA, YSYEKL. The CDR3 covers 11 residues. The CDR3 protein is CASSQASEQYF. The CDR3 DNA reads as TGCGCCAGCAGCCAAGCCTCCGAGCAGTACTTC.

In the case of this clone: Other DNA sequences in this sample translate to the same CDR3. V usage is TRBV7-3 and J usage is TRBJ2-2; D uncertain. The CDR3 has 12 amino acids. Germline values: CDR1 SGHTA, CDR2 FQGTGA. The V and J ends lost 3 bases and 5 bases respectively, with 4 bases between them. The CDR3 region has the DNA TGTGCCAGCAGCTTGAGTACCGGGGAGCTGTTTTTT. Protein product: CASSLSTGELFF. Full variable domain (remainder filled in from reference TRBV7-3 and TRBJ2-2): GAGVSQTPSNKVTEKGKYVELRCDPISGHTALYWYRQSLGQGPEFLIYFQGTGAADDSGLPNDRFFAVRPEGSVSTLKIQRTERGDSAVYLCASSLSTGELFFGEGSRLTVL.

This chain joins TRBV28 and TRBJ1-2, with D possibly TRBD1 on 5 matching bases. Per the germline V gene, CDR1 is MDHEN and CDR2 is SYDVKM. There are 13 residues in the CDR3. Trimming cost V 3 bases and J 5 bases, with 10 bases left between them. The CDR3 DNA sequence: TGTGCCAGCAGTTTCCCCGAGGGGTATGGCTACACCTTC. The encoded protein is CASSFPEGYGYTF.

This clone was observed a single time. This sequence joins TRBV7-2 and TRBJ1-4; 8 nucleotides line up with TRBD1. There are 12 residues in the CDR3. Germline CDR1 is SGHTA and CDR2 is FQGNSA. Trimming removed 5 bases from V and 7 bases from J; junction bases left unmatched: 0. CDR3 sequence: CASSDRGEKLFF. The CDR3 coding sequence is TGTGCCAGCAGCGACAGGGGTGAAAAACTGTTTTTT.

Here the CDR3 DNA reads TGTGCCAGCAGACGTCCCGGGACAGGGGATGGCTACACCTTC. It encodes CASRRPGTGDGYTF. The V call is TRBV5-4, the J call TRBJ1-2; TRBD1 matches at 10 bases. The CDR3 consists of 14 residues. Germline assignment: CDR1 SGHNT and CDR2 YYREEE (reference sequence). Trimming took 5 bases from V and 6 from J; bases not matched to a gene: 7.